The T cell receptor (beta chain) under discussion was sequenced for a study of T-cell memory formation after mild COVID-19. Across the whole study: Clustering of TCRs was largely donor specific. Findings and caveats of the study: Clones that got smaller from day 15 to 85 had even CD4/CD8, while clones growing later tipped toward CD4+. Chiefly within CM and EM were the contracting CD4+ clones; CD8+ ones were within EMRA.

Researchers used 5'RACE with constant-segment primers to make TCR alpha and TCR beta cDNA libraries that carry sample barcodes and UMIs. TCRdb analysed the 5' RACE reads with MiXCR anew, one entry per CDR3 protein. The sample shows under 150,000 distinct CDR3 sequences, about a fifth of them seen only once. The V gene lost 0 bases and the J gene lost 6 bases, with 14 bases spanning the gap. CDR3 length: 15 amino acids. Germline V gene lookup returns CDR1 LGHNA and CDR2 YSLEER. Comment on this clonotype: What it binds is not known.

This clonotype was sampled from a man between 18 and 35 years old who had mild COVID-19 (a few samples of this study predate the infection). Cell type and time point are not known. This chain links TRBV4-3 with TRBJ1-2; D may be TRBD1 (6 bases). The source material was PBMCs or a T cell subset sorted from them (not recorded which). CDR3 amino acids: CASSQDRTEGHGYTF. The CDR3 coding sequence is TGCGCCAGCAGCCAAGATCGGACAGAGGGGCATGGCTACACCTTC.